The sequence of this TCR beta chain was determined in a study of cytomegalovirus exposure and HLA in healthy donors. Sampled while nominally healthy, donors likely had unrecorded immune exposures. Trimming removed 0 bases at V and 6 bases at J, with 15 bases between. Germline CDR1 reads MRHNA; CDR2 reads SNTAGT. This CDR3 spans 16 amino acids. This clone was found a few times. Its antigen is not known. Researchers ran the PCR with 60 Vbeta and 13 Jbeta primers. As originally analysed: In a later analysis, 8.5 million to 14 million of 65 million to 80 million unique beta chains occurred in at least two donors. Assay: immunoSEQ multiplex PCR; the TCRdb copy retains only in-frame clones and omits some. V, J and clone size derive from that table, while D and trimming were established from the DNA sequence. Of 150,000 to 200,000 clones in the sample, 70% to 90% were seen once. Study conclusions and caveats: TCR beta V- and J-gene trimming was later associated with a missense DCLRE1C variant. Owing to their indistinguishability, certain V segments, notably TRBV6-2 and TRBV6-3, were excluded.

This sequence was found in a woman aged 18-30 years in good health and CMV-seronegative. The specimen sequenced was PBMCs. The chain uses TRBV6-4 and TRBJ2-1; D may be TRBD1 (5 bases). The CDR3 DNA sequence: TGTGCCAGCAGTGACTCGTGGGGCTCAATAGTCAATGAGCAGTTCTTC. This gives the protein CASSDSWGSIVNEQFF.